Only one count was recorded for the clone carrying this TCR beta chain. This sample was taken from a study of blood T cell repertoires in COVID-19. As for the study in general: Sources were T cells, B-cell-depleted T cells, or PBMCs; the material itself was cDNA or gDNA.

Germline V CDR1 and CDR2: MNHNS, SASEGT. The CDR3 spans 16 residues. The trim removed 3 bases at V and 1 base at J, leaving 7 bases unmatched. The data were produced by immunoSEQ multiplex PCR, yet TCRdb's version contains in-frame clones alone and is incomplete. This table has about 150,000 clones, approximately 86% appearing once. Enrollment of patients from Seattle took place during active infection, with longitudinal follow-up. Sample: peripheral blood. The clonotype was recovered from a man aged 55 to 70 with COVID-19, enrolled during active disease. The V and J genes are TRBV6-1 and TRBJ2-5, with 8 bases that match TRBD1. Here the CDR3 DNA reads TGTGCCAGCAGTGATATCCAGGGGGCGCCCCAAGAGACCCAGTACTTC. Translating it yields CASSDIQGAPQETQYF.